The rows below give T cell receptor beta chains drawn from one sample of a study of CD8+CD57+ T cells in acquired aplastic anemia. From the reads, TCRdb called clonotypes with MiXCR, one entry per CDR3 protein. Of some 160,000 distinct CDR3 sequences listed, about 48% are singletons. Sequenced input: sorted CD4+, CD8+, or CD8+CD57+ T cells (not recorded which) from PBMCs. The receptors originated from a human donor with aplastic anemia. CDR3s leave out the opening cysteine and the closing phenylalanine or tryptophan.

len: 14; v_gene: TRBV7-9; j_gene: TRBJ2-7; CDR3aa: ASSPGTGVLTYEQY
len: 16; v_gene: TRBV20-1; j_gene: TRBJ2-7; CDR3aa: SARDSGTHDGLPSEQY
len: 13; v_gene: TRBV25-1; j_gene: TRBJ2-3; CDR3aa: ASSEGQGRADTQY
len: 12; v_gene: TRBV11-2; j_gene: TRBJ1-2; CDR3aa: ASSLQGSNYGYT
len: 13; v_gene: TRBV4-1; j_gene: TRBJ1-1; CDR3aa: ASSQEEWGNTEAF
len: 10; v_gene: TRBV7-9; j_gene: TRBJ2-3; CDR3aa: ASSRSQDTQY
len: 12; v_gene: TRBV10-3; j_gene: TRBJ1-1; CDR3aa: AISELQGGTEAF
len: 13; v_gene: TRBV2; j_gene: TRBJ2-3; CDR3aa: ASKVIQSPTDTQY
len: 13; v_gene: TRBV11-2; j_gene: TRBJ2-7; CDR3aa: ASRATGEADYEQY
len: 13; v_gene: TRBV7-4; j_gene: TRBJ2-7; CDR3aa: ASSPGGRSSYEQY
len: 10; v_gene: TRBV10-3; j_gene: TRBJ2-7; CDR3aa: AISEGEYEQY
len: 12; v_gene: TRBV2; j_gene: TRBJ1-1; CDR3aa: ASSVEGMNTEAF
len: 16; v_gene: TRBV11-2; j_gene: TRBJ2-1; CDR3aa: ASSHPPDLAGVGNEQF
len: 13; v_gene: TRBV5-6; j_gene: TRBJ1-6; CDR3aa: ASSLDGGVGSPLH
len: 14; v_gene: TRBV5-6; j_gene: TRBJ1-2; CDR3aa: ASRGGGFTANYGYT
len: 15; v_gene: TRBV5-1; j_gene: TRBJ2-3; CDR3aa: ASSLGPSYPLTDTQY
len: 15; v_gene: TRBV2; j_gene: TRBJ2-1; CDR3aa: ASSEALAGGPYNEQF
len: 15; v_gene: TRBV4-1; j_gene: TRBJ1-6; CDR3aa: ASRSGGQGRLGSPLH
len: 13; v_gene: TRBV27; j_gene: TRBJ1-5; CDR3aa: ASSLSGGFGQPQH
len: 12; v_gene: TRBV6-1; j_gene: TRBJ2-7; CDR3aa: ASSGTGLSYEQY
len: 8; v_gene: TRBV10-1; j_gene: TRBJ1-1; CDR3aa: ASSATSAF
len: 12; v_gene: TRBV7-3; j_gene: TRBJ2-1; CDR3aa: ASSLPGLANEQF
len: 11; v_gene: TRBV2; j_gene: TRBJ2-7; CDR3aa: ASSDPVSYEQY
len: 11; v_gene: TRBV20-1; j_gene: TRBJ2-5; CDR3aa: SAEAGGQETQY
len: 12; v_gene: TRBV29-1; j_gene: TRBJ2-3; CDR3aa: SVTSGRFPDTQY
len: 13; v_gene: TRBV19; j_gene: TRBJ2-7; CDR3aa: ASKLGTGDFYEQY
len: 11; v_gene: TRBV19; j_gene: TRBJ2-7; CDR3aa: ASSAAEPYEQY
len: 10; v_gene: TRBV28; j_gene: TRBJ1-5; CDR3aa: ASSFRRQPQH
len: 13; v_gene: TRBV24-1; j_gene: TRBJ1-2; CDR3aa: ASSPWGRESYGYT
len: 13; v_gene: TRBV7-9; j_gene: TRBJ2-3; CDR3aa: ASSLGATDTDTQY
len: 11; v_gene: TRBV7-9; j_gene: TRBJ2-7; CDR3aa: ASSLDLSYEQY
len: 10; v_gene: TRBV29-1; j_gene: TRBJ2-7; CDR3aa: SVEADSYEQY
len: 14; v_gene: TRBV10-3; j_gene: TRBJ2-3; CDR3aa: AISEFAGTPGDTQY
len: 11; v_gene: TRBV5-6; j_gene: TRBJ1-1; CDR3aa: ASSLRTIRAAF
len: 13; v_gene: TRBV10-3; j_gene: TRBJ2-1; CDR3aa: AISERTSPYNEQF
len: 13; v_gene: TRBV11-3; j_gene: TRBJ2-2; CDR3aa: ASSSGLTNTGELF
len: 11; v_gene: TRBV7-2; j_gene: TRBJ1-1; CDR3aa: ASREDRGTEAF
len: 13; v_gene: TRBV2; j_gene: TRBJ2-5; CDR3aa: ASSESSGASGTQY
len: 12; v_gene: TRBV5-1; j_gene: TRBJ2-6; CDR3aa: ASSSGNGANVLT
len: 13; v_gene: TRBV4-1; j_gene: TRBJ2-7; CDR3aa: ASSQDPLEAYEQY
len: 10; v_gene: TRBV20-1; j_gene: TRBJ2-7; CDR3aa: SASGSFYEQY
len: 16; v_gene: TRBV5-1; j_gene: TRBJ2-1; CDR3aa: ASSLDGDSGGSYNEQF
len: 18; v_gene: TRBV29-1; j_gene: TRBJ2-3; CDR3aa: SVEKGDRGYGLAGQKGQY
len: 12; v_gene: TRBV29-1; j_gene: TRBJ2-5; CDR3aa: SVVWGSVGETQY
len: 12; v_gene: TRBV2; j_gene: TRBJ1-2; CDR3aa: ASRGAGLPYGYT
len: 13; v_gene: TRBV28; j_gene: TRBJ1-2; CDR3aa: ASSYLMDRVYGYT
len: 10; v_gene: TRBV9; j_gene: TRBJ1-6; CDR3aa: ASSVSGSPLH
len: 12; v_gene: TRBV19; j_gene: TRBJ2-7; CDR3aa: ASSIGPGAYEQY
len: 11; v_gene: TRBV2; j_gene: TRBJ1-5; CDR3aa: ASSTDGSQPQH
len: 10; v_gene: TRBV7-9; j_gene: TRBJ2-7; CDR3aa: ASSLRGYEQY
len: 11; v_gene: TRBV18; j_gene: TRBJ2-5; CDR3aa: ASGLRGKETQY
len: 11; v_gene: TRBV15; j_gene: TRBJ1-4; CDR3aa: ATGAGDNEKLF
len: 12; v_gene: TRBV20-1; j_gene: TRBJ2-7; CDR3aa: SASPSGGTYEQY
len: 13; v_gene: TRBV6-1; j_gene: TRBJ2-5; CDR3aa: ASSEAGGGVETQY
len: 12; v_gene: TRBV5-6; j_gene: TRBJ1-2; CDR3aa: ASSLMTGEGGYT
len: 13; v_gene: TRBV10-1; j_gene: TRBJ2-3; CDR3aa: ASSDLAGGLETQY